This T cell receptor beta chain was identified in a study of cytomegalovirus exposure and HLA in healthy donors (dated by TCRdb to the late 2010s). For the study in its entirety: In an earlier analysis of several hundred of the donors, 250 to 350 Gb of sequence data and 90 million to 120 million unique TCR beta sequences from some 170 million T cells were reported. An early release covering about 600 HLA-typed donors comprised about 300 gigabases of sequencing data and approximately 85 million unique TCR sequences. Genome-wide SNP genotypes for about 55% of the 666 donors were used in a later genetic analysis, which treated that subset as a discovery cohort. Because of strong linkage in the cohort, five DR-DQ haplotypes were treated as single units for association and clustering. Among several hundred genotyped donors of the cohort, an average of around 250,000 unique TCR beta nucleotide sequences was sequenced per donor, of which 15% to 20% were non-productive. Alongside the repertoire data, information on donor age, sex, ethnicity and CMV serostatus was compiled. Among the roughly 400 genotyped donors, around 81% belonged to the genetic ancestry cluster associated with self-reported Caucasian donors. High-throughput TCR immunosequencing, statistical association of individual TCRs with disease status, and machine learning were combined to predict cytomegalovirus infection status. The T cell repertoires of under 750 subjects were profiled by immunosequencing and related to cytomegalovirus serostatus. Typing coverage varied by locus: roughly 620-630 donors for A, B, C, DRB1 and DQB1; under 550 for DQA1; more than 600 for DPA1; approximately 490 for DPB1. HLA typing covered class I and class II loci at four-digit resolution. Every repertoire in the discovery cohort had been generated on one and the same sequencing platform. An earlier analysis of 587 of the donors applied high-throughput TCR beta sequencing to assess whether each TCR beta V gene segment acted as functional or pseudogenic. In a later analysis, previously published TCR beta repertoires from about 640 donors were re-analyzed and high-resolution HLA genotyping was added so that TCR occurrence patterns could be studied. Rather than drawing on any new phenotypic data, the later analysis identified candidate immune exposures from TCR beta sequences and the way those sequences occurred across donors. The study aimed to test whether signatures of past pathogen exposure could be identified by cataloging public T cell receptors. A separate validation cohort of 100 to 150 different subjects was used in addition to the roughly 700-subject first cohort.

Library method: the immunoSEQ multiplex PCR assay. A mixture of 60 forward primers for TCR Vbeta segments and 13 reverse primers for TCR Jbeta segments was used in the multiplex PCR. Amplification of the CDR3 region of rearranged TCR beta genes was performed with a multiplex PCR assay on genomic DNA. The amplified TCR beta libraries were sequenced on the Illumina HiSeq System as 87-base-pair reads. Turning to the authors' computational methods: In a later analysis, tens of millions of unique TCR beta chains were counted across the 650 to 750 repertoires, and roughly 9.9 million of these chains were shared by at least two donors. Raw reads were error-corrected and collapsed into unique sequences by a nearest-neighbor algorithm in which closely related sequences were merged to remove PCR and sequencing errors. To assign V, D and J gene segments, CDR3 sequences were aligned to IMGT reference sequences. For a sequence to be retained, a match of at least six nucleotides to both a V gene segment and a J gene segment was required. Rearrangements were classified as productive when the CDR3 lacked stop codons and remained in frame with V and J, and all other rearrangements were classified as non-productive. CDR3 was defined by IMGT convention, running from the second conserved V-encoded cysteine to the conserved J-encoded phenylalanine. In an earlier analysis of approximately 590 of the donors, sequences lacking an unambiguous match to a single V gene segment were excluded. In an earlier analysis of several hundred of the donors, V segments were called functional above 56.7% productive rearrangements and were called segregating when the between-donor standard deviation exceeded 5%. A statistical classification framework was built to diagnose cytomegalovirus status from the catalog of TCR beta chain sequences. A later analysis assigned V and J genes by comparing TCR nucleotide sequences with IMGT/GENE-DB human TR gene sequences. A later analysis assigned CDR3 sequences and most-parsimonious VDJ recombination scenarios with the TCRdist pipeline. In a later analysis, every TCR beta chain was defined by the combination of its CDR3 amino acid sequence and its V-gene family, and reads without a unique V-gene family were dropped. As a way to deal with suspected cross-contamination and a sequencing artifact, a later analysis dropped 450 to 600 nucleotide sequences that were highly shared and had low generation probability. In a later analysis, a clonal expansion index was calculated for each public chain from normalized within-repertoire ranks of inferred template counts. In a later analysis, generation probabilities were computed using a VDJ recombination model fitted to out-of-frame rearrangements, and the results were checked against IGoR. In a later analysis, hypergeometric tests were used to score TCR-TCR, TCR-HLA and TCR-CMV co-occurrence, with a repertoire-size bias correction applied to TCR pairs. In a later analysis, false discovery rates were estimated by permuting HLA or CMV assignments 20 times. A later analysis grouped co-occurring TCRs with DBSCAN, adding TCRdist sequence similarity when clustering within HLA-allele-positive subsets. Repertoires with fewer than 30,000 or more than 120,000 public chains were left out of co-occurrence clustering, as were about 5 repertoires with anomalous nucleotide sharing. TCRdb re-hosts the immuneACCESS table, in-frame sequences only. Its copies lack some clones; in the studies checked, an unresolved V gene accounts for under half of them, and the cause for the rest is not known. From that table come the V and J calls and clone size; the DNA was used to work out D and trimming. The sample table holds 130,000 to 150,000 clones, of which over 70% were seen once. The top ten hold around 7.1% of the sample.

The cohort was made up of approximately 670 healthy bone marrow donors. At the time of sampling, every cohort member was nominally healthy, though immune exposures that went unrecorded were likely present. The donor tested CMV seropositive and was one of the 289 seropositive cohort members. Every donor gave a peripheral blood sample, and the peripheral blood mononuclear cells from that sample were used for TCR beta sequencing. The Qiagen DNeasy Blood Extraction Kit was used to extract genomic DNA from the blood cell samples. Concerning this clone itself: Its antigen is still unknown. No much larger clone exists at a distance of one base, and base qualities are not known.

Summary of the overall study and its limitations: According to a later analysis, parvovirus B19, influenza, CMV and Epstein-Barr virus appeared linked to several top co-occurrence clusters. In this cohort, only TCR beta chains were sequenced, and detectable features were limited by the absence of alpha or paired-chain data. The classifier was reported to diagnose cytomegalovirus status with high specificity and sensitivity in both the original and validation cohorts. Broadly in line with IMGT annotations, most TCR beta V segments showed up in productive rearrangements about 90% or about 30% of the time in an earlier analysis of approximately 640 of the donors. Roughly 15 rarely observed V segments, including chromosome 9 orphons, were excluded from the earlier analysis of about 610 of the donors because counts were too low. A group of highly shared sequence variants was considered likely to be a technical artifact of the sequencing pipeline. Correlated functional status among segregating V segments might be attributable to linkage disequilibrium, but an unknown experimental factor could not be ruled out. The presence/absence analyses assumed that sequencing depth was roughly uniform across donors, and that assumption may not be true. In a later analysis, TCR association rates were found to vary across HLA loci, with the most associated TCRs seen for DRB1 alleles and the fewest for HLA-C alleles. The authors suggested that the approach could potentially be generalized to other disease states and immunological phenotypes. A later analysis found that HLA-associated TCR beta chains were more clonally expanded and had lower generation probabilities than equally common non-associated chains. In a later genetic analysis, fewer N-insertions in productive TCRs were reported among donors in an Asian-associated ancestry cluster than the approximately 710-donor mean. A later analysis associated 16,951 TCR beta sequences with specific HLA alleles at a false discovery rate of 0.05. A further reported finding was that TCR beta sequences accurately predicted the HLA-A and HLA-B alleles for most subjects in the first cohort. A few of the identified cytomegalovirus-associated TCR beta chains were confirmed in vitro to be specific for cytomegalovirus antigens. A later analysis found that most CMV-associated TCR beta chains appeared HLA-restricted, with HLA associations seemingly driven largely by CMV exposure. Strong co-occurrence of HLA alleles, especially DR and DQ, made assigning TCR associations to individual alleles difficult. CMV serostatus was the only immune exposure information available for the cohort. Most TCR sequences were observed very rarely across donors, whereas some public TCRs were present in many individuals. A total of some 180 TCR beta chains were listed by the study as associated with cytomegalovirus. Because HLA typing was missing for some donors at each locus, association tests included only the typed subset. A later genetic analysis associated a missense DCLRE1C variant with V-gene and J-gene trimming of TCR beta chains, and an independent cohort replicated the association.

The receptor was derived from a woman aged 40 to 50 in good health and CMV-seropositive. Sequenced material: PBMCs.

The CDR3 here reads CASSVDSGGTKNIQYF. The DNA reads TGTGCCAGCAGCGTAGATTCGGGGGGTACCAAAAACATTCAGTACTTC. This chain joins TRBV9 to TRBJ2-4; a stretch of 7 junction bases matches TRBD2. The CDR1 and CDR2 encoded by the germline V gene are SGDLS and YYNGEE. The CDR3, from cysteine to phenylalanine, totals 16 residues. The only DNA kept is the CDR3, 48 bases in frame from the first base. V is trimmed back by 0 bases and J by 2 bases, and the junction contains 5 bases that no gene match accounts for.